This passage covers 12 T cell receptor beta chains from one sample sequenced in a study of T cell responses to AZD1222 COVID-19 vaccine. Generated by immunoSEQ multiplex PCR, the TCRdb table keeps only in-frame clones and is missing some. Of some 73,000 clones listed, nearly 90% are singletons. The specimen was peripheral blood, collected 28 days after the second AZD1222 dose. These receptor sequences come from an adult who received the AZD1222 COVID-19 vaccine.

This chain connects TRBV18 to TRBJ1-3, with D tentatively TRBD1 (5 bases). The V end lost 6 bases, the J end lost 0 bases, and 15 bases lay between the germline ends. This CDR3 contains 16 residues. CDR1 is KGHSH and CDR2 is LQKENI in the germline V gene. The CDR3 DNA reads TGTGCCAGCTCCCCTGGAAGGGGAAACTCTGGAAACACCATATATTTT. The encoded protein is CASSPGRGNSGNTIYF.

Written as DNA, the CDR3 is TGTGCCAGTAGTGTCGACAGGGGCAATCAGCCCCAGCATTTT. Translated, it gives CASSVDRGNQPQHF. The chain combines TRBV19 with TRBJ1-5; 7 bases are shared with TRBD1. Germline V gene sequence: CDR1 LNHDA, CDR2 SQIVND (reference sequence). With 5 bases clipped from V and 2 bases from J, the junction kept 3 bases outside the gene matches. This CDR3 has 14 amino acids.

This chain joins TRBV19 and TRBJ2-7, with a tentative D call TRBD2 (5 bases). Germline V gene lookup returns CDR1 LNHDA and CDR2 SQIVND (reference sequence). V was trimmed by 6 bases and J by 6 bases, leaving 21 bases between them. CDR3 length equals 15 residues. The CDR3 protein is CASRRNSGGGGEQYF. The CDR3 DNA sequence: TGTGCCAGTAGACGAAACTCCGGCGGAGGCGGCGAGCAGTACTTC.

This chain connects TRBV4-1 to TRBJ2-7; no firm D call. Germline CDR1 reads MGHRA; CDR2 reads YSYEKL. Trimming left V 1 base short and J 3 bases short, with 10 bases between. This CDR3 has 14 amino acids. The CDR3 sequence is CASSQVDGYYEQYF. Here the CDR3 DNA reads TGCGCCAGCAGCCAAGTCGACGGTTACTACGAGCAGTACTTC.

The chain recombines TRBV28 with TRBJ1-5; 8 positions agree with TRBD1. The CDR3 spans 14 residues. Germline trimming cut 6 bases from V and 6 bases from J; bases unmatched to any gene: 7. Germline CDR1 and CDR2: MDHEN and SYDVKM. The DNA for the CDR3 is TGTGCCAGCAGCGCGACAGGGGCGGGTCAGCCCCAGCATTTT. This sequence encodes CASSATGAGQPQHF.

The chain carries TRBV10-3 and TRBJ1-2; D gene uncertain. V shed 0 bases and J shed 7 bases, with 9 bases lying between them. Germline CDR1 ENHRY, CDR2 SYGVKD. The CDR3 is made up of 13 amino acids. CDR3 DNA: TGTGCCATCAGTGAGTCGGCGGGGTTTGGCTACACCTTC. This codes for CAISESAGFGYTF.

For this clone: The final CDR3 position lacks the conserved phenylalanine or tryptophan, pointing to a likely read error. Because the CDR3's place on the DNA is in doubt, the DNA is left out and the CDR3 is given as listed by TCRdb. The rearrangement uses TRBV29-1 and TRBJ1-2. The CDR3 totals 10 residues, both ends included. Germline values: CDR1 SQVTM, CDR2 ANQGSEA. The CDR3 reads CSVEDRGLRL.

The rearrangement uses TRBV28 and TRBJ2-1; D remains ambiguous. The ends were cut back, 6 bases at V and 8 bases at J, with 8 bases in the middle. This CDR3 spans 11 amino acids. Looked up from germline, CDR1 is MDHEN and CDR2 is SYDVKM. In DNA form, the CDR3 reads TGTGCCAGCAGGGGCCCCCATGAGCAGTTCTTC. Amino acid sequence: CASRGPHEQFF.

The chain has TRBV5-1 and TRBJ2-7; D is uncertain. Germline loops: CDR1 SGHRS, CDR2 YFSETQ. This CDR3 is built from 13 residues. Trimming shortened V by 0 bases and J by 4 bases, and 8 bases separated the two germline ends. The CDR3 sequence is CASSLEGVYEQYF. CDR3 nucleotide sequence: TGCGCCAGCAGCTTGGAGGGTGTATACGAGCAGTACTTC.

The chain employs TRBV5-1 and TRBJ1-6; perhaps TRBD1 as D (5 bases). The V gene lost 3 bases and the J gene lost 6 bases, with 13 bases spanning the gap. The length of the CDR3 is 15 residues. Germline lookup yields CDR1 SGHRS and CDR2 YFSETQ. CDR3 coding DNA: TGCGCCAGCAGCTCAACCGCGGGGGTTAATTCACCCCTCCACTTT. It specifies CASSSTAGVNSPLHF.

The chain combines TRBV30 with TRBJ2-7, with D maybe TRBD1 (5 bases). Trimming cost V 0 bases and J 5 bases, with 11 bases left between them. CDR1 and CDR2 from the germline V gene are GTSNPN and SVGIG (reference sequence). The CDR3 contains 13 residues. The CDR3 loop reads CAWSVLRQNEQYF. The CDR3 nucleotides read TGTGCCTGGAGTGTACTCCGACAGAACGAGCAGTACTTC.

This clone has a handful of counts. The CDR3 here is CASSLRPGQGAEQYF. CDR3 bases: TGTGCCAGCAGCTTACGGCCGGGACAGGGGGCCGAGCAGTACTTC. The chain recombines TRBV11-2 with TRBJ2-7; 12 bases are shared with TRBD1. J gave up 6 bases and V 2 bases, and 5 bases lay outside the gene matches. This CDR3 spans 15 amino acids. The V gene's germline CDR1 is SGHAT and CDR2 FQNNGV.